Sequencing of this T cell receptor (beta chain) was carried out in a study of blood T cell repertoires in COVID-19. Data came from immunoSEQ multiplex PCR; TCRdb stores just in-frame clones and leaves some out. The table records under 400,000 clones, approximately 83% of them present only once. J gave up 1 base and V 6 bases, and 6 bases lay outside the gene matches. Germline CDR1 reads SGHTA; CDR2 reads FQGNSA. This CDR3 has 15 amino acids. Sequencing was done on a sample of PBMCs or T cells enriched from blood (not recorded which). The sequence came from a woman in her thirties or forties with acute COVID-19. The rearrangement joins TRBV7-2 to TRBJ1-5; the match to TRBD1 covers 7 bases. DNA for the CDR3: TGTGCCAGCAGACCAGGGACAGAAAGCAATCAGCCCCAGCATTTT. The encoded protein is CASRPGTESNQPQHF. The complete variable domain, with remaining parts taken from reference TRBV7-2 and TRBJ1-5, reads GAGVSQSPSNKVTEKGKDVELRCDPISGHTALYWYRQSLGQGLEFLIYFQGNSAPDKSGLPSDRFSAERTGGSVSTLTIQRTQQEDSAVYLCASRPGTESNQPQHFGDGTRLSIL.